These 9 T cell receptor beta chains originate from one sample sequenced in a study of Ad26.COV2.S vaccination and SARS-CoV-2 variants. Assay used: immunoSEQ multiplex PCR; TCRdb lists only in-frame clones, some missing. The sample includes more than 250,000 clones, 87% seen only once; the top ten take about 3.1%. Described treatment: about 20 received Ad26.COV2.S at low or high dose, single or two shots; about 5 received placebo; per-sample allocation not given. The investigators took samples on day 63 after the first vaccine or placebo injection. The sequencing used peripheral blood, collected in a trial of Ad26.COV2.S vaccine versus placebo. These receptors were taken from a person between 18 and 59 years old who received the Ad26.COV2.S COVID-19 vaccine or a placebo.

This chain uses TRBV7-8 with TRBJ1-2; 7 nucleotides line up with TRBD1. The germline gives CDR1 SGHVS, CDR2 FQNEAQ. V trimming: 5 bases; J trimming: 0 bases; junction bases outside the gene matches: 6. The CDR3 runs to 15 residues. CDR3 protein: CASSAQGTANYGYTF. CDR3 DNA: TGTGCCAGCAGCGCTCAAGGGACAGCTAACTATGGCTACACCTTC.

This rearrangement joins TRBV12-5 to TRBJ1-5; D perhaps matches TRBD1 (6 bases). The V end lost 3 bases, the J end lost 4 bases, and 19 bases lay between the germline ends. The germline V gene encodes CDR1 LGHNT and CDR2 FRNRAP. The CDR3 has 17 residues. CDR3 amino acids: CASGFQSGGALNQPQHF. As DNA, the CDR3 is TGTGCTAGTGGTTTTCAGTCGGGGGGGGCATTAAATCAGCCCCAGCATTTT. Filled out from reference TRBV12-5 and TRBJ1-5, the complete variable domain reads DARVTQTPRHKVTEMGQEVTMRCQPILGHNTVFWYRQTMMQGLELLAYFRNRAPLDDSGMPKDRFSAEMPDATLATLKIQPSEPRDSAVYFCASGFQSGGALNQPQHFGDGTRLSIL.

The V and J genes are TRBV6-1 and TRBJ1-2; TRBD1 agrees at 7 bases. With 6 bases clipped from V and 8 bases from J, the junction kept 12 bases outside the gene matches. The CDR3 has 14 residues. CDR1 and CDR2 (germline): MNHNS, SASEGT. The DNA of the CDR3 is TGTGCCAGCAGAAATGACAGGGACTGGGGCGGCTACACCTTC. Protein product: CASRNDRDWGGYTF.

The chain employs TRBV18 and TRBJ2-7; 7 bases map to TRBD2. The J segment lost 3 bases and the V segment lost 5 bases, leaving 7 bases of the junction unmatched. The CDR3 sequence is 14 residues long. Germline assignment: CDR1 KGHSH and CDR2 LQKENI. The CDR3 DNA follows: TGTGCCAGCTCAGGGTCGGCGGGAGTCTACGAGCAGTACTTC. Its protein is CASSGSAGVYEQYF.

With respect to this clone: The sample has other DNA sequences that encode this CDR3 too. The chain employs TRBV12-3 or TRBV12-4 and TRBJ2-7; D remains unclear. Trimming stripped 1 base from V and 3 bases from J, with 1 base between. CDR3 length: 11 amino acids. The CDR3, as DNA: TGTGCCAGCAGTTTAGGCTACGAGCAGTACTTC. It specifies CASSLGYEQYF.

This sequence joins TRBV7-3 and TRBJ2-1, with a possible D match to TRBD2 (6 bases). The V end was cut by 5 bases, the J end by 8 bases, with 13 bases between. Germline V gives CDR1 SGHTA, CDR2 FQGTGA. The CDR3 extends over 13 amino acids. Here the CDR3 reads CASSPSGLDEQFF. CDR3 in DNA: TGTGCCAGCAGCCCCAGCGGGTTAGATGAGCAGTTCTTC. Supplemented by reference TRBV7-3 and TRBJ2-1, the full variable domain reads GAGVSQTPSNKVTEKGKYVELRCDPISGHTALYWYRQSLGQGPEFLIYFQGTGAADDSGLPNDRFFAVRPEGSVSTLKIQRTERGDSAVYLCASSPSGLDEQFFGPGTRLTVL.

The V and J genes are TRBV5-4 and TRBJ2-1; 9 bases are shared with TRBD2. With 0 bases clipped from V and 7 bases from J, the junction kept 11 bases outside the gene matches. CDR1 is SGHNT, CDR2 YYREEE, per germline (reference sequence). This CDR3 has 17 residues. The CDR3 DNA reads as TGTGCCAGCAGCTTGGTCCTTATAGCGGGAGTATCGAATGAGCAGTTCTTC. It yields the protein CASSLVLIAGVSNEQFF. The whole variable domain, remainder taken from reference TRBV5-4 and TRBJ2-1, is ETGVTQSPTHLIKTRGQQVTLRCSSQSGHNTVSWYQQALGQGPQFIFQYYREEENGRGNFPPRFSGLQFPNYSSELNVNALELDDSALYLCASSLVLIAGVSNEQFFGPGTRLTVL.

In this sample, this clone turned up once. The rearrangement uses TRBV7-2 and TRBJ2-5; no clear D. With 4 bases removed from V and 6 bases from J, the gap between germline ends came to 9 bases. Germline V gives CDR1 SGHTA, CDR2 FQGNSA. The CDR3 has 12 residues. The CDR3 here is CASSSSGQTQYF. The CDR3 DNA is TGTGCCAGCAGCTCCTCCGGGCAGACCCAGTACTTC.

The rearrangement joins TRBV3-1 (or the pseudogene TRBV3-2) to TRBJ2-2, with D perhaps TRBD2 (7 bases). V lost 4 bases to trimming and J lost 6 bases, with 18 bases between them. CDR1 and CDR2 from the germline V gene are LGHDT and YNNKEL (reference sequence). The CDR3 runs 16 residues. The CDR3 loop reads CASSPMLAGASGELFF. The CDR3 DNA follows: TGTGCCAGCAGCCCAATGTTGGCGGGGGCGTCCGGGGAGCTGTTTTTT.